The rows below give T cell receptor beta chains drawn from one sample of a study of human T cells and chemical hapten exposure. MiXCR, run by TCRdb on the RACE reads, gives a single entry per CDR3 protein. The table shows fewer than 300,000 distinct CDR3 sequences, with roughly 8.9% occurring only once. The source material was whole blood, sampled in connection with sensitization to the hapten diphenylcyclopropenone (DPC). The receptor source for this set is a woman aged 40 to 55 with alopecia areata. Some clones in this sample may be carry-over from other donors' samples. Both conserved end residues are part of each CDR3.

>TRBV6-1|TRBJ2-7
CASKEWEVESSYEQYF
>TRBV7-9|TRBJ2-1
CASSRRDSGNEQFF
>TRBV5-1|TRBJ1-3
CASSDRGGSGNTIYF
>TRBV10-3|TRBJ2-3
CAIKSSGRGASTDTQYF
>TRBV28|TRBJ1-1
CASSLTTGEAEAFF
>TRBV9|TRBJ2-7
CASSVDTASYEQYF
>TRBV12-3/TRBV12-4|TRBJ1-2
CASSLGTGGANYGYTF
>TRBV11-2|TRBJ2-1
CASRRTSGVWNEQFF
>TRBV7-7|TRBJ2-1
CASSPGTISYNEQFF
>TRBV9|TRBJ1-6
CASSVGASGNSPLHF
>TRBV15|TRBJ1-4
CATSSLDSATNEKLFF
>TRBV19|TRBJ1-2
CASRTPGRAHYGYTF
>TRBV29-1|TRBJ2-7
CSVEGSGVYEQYF
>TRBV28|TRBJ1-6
CASNSPGAAGFNSPLHF
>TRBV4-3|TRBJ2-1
CASSQGLAWDNEQFF
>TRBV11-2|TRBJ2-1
CASSSSIRNEQFF
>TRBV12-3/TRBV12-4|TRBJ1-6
CASSLQGRPGNSPLHF
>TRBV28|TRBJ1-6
CASSTRTLQNSPLHF
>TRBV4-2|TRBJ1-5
CASSHGRGSGQPQHF